This T cell receptor (beta chain) was recovered during a study of CD8 T cell repertoires and HIV-1 epitope variants. Study-wide background: Separate wells received one of Twenty-five Gag or Nef variant peptides. Controls included no peptide, Ebola AY9 epitope, and a CMV, EBV, flu pool. Epitopes were three Gag families plus Nef HW9 and YT9.

Trimming took 4 bases from V and 5 from J, leaving 11 bases between them. This CDR3 comprises 14 residues. Germline assignment: CDR1 SGHTA and CDR2 FQGNSA. TCRdb's copy holds only in-frame clones and misses some; the assay was immunoSEQ multiplex PCR. The table lists some 100,000 clones, around 75% of them singletons. The sample holds a few counts of this clone. Sequencing was performed on uncultured baseline CD8+ T cells from peripheral blood mononuclear cells (PBMCs). This chain links TRBV7-2 with TRBJ2-2; D possibly corresponds to TRBD2 (6 bases). This clonotype was sampled from a male donor with HIV. In DNA form, the CDR3 reads TGTGCCAGCAGCTCGGCAGGGAGGACCGGGGAGCTGTTTTTT. It encodes CASSSAGRTGELFF. Based on the CDR3 plus reference TRBV7-2 and TRBJ2-2, the full variable domain is GAGVSQSPSNKVTEKGKDVELRCDPISGHTALYWYRQSLGQGLEFLIYFQGNSAPDKSGLPSDRFSAERTGGSVSTLTIQRTQQEDSAVYLCASSSAGRTGELFFGEGSRLTVL.